This TCR beta chain appears in the sequencing data of a study of blood T cell repertoires in COVID-19 (dated by TCRdb to 2020 to 2021). With respect to the entire study: Samples covering the acute and convalescent phases of COVID-19 were provided by collaborators in the United States, Italy and Spain. The material from the prospective study consisted of cDNA or gDNA derived from T cells, B-cell-depleted T cells, or PBMCs. Deeply sampled blood TCRbeta repertoires from subjects exposed to, actively infected with, or recovered from COVID-19 were included in the dataset. The repertoires were released in a freely available public database intended as a resource for research on the immune response to SARS-CoV-2. Samples were obtained from the ongoing ImmuneRACE study (first 160 participants) and from 1,254 subjects provided by 6 global collaborators. Nearly every sample came with metadata listing a de-identified subject ID, COVID-19 status, age in years and sex. HLA class I and class II types, where available, came from metadata supplied by the sample provider rather than from assay-based typing.

The collaborating institutions used their own protocols to collect whole blood in K2EDTA tubes. For TCRbeta analysis, collaborator samples were shipped as frozen whole blood, as isolated PBMCs, or as DNA extracted from either sample type. Study-wide conclusions, independent of this receptor: The quantity of clinical and demographic metadata differed by source and by participant and was supplied without curation.

V gives up 2 bases and J gives up 5 bases, and the segment between their germline ends measures 15 bases. There are 15 amino acids in the CDR3, from cysteine to phenylalanine inclusive. The entry retains the CDR3 DNA only, 45 bases that are in frame from base 1. Sequences SEHNR (CDR1) and FQNEAQ (CDR2) are obtained from the germline V gene (reference sequence). This clone was found once. The target of this receptor is not known. There are no base qualities to consult, and no much larger clone falls within one base. TCRbeta CDR3 regions were amplified from genomic DNA by means of the immunoSEQ Assay, a bias-controlled multiplex PCR. Per the original workflow: Within the assay, amplification of reference gene primers was used to estimate how many nucleated cells each sample contained. To quantify the absolute abundance of each unique TCRbeta CDR3 rearrangement, sequence reads were collapsed and filtered. Productive Simpson clonality was computed per sample as the square root of Simpson's diversity index over productive rearrangements. Here the immuneACCESS table is served through TCRdb, limited to in-frame sequences with V and J called. Missing clones are a known gap in these copies; in checked studies unresolved V genes cover under half, and the rest lacks a known reason. V, J and clone size are taken as reported in that table, and D and trimming were inferred from the DNA itself. Counted in this sample were approximately 120,000 clones; around 80% of them appeared once. Clones ranked in the top ten supply about 40% of the sample.

The receptor chain draws on TRBV7-9 and TRBJ2-5; the D gene is perhaps TRBD1, from 6 matching bases. The sequence came from a man aged 40-55 years with active or convalescent COVID-19. Sequencing was performed on peripheral blood. The DNA sequence reads TGTGCCAGCAGCTTAAGCCTGGGGGCATGGGAGACCCAGTACTTC. Translated, this gives CASSLSLGAWETQYF.